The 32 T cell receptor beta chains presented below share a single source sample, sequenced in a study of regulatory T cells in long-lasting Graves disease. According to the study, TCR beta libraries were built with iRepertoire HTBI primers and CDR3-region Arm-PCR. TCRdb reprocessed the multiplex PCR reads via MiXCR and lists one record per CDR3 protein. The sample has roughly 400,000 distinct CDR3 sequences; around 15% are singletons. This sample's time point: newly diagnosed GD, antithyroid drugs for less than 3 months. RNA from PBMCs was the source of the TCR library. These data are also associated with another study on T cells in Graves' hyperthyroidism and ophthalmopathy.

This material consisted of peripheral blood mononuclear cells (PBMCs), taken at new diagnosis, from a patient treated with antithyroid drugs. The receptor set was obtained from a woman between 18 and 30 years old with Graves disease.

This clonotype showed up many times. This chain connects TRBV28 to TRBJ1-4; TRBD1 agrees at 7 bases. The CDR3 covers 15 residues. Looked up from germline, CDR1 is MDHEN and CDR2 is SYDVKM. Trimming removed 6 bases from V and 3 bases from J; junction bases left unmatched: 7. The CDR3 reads CASSLGGSSNEKLFF. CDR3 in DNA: TGTGCCAGCAGCCTAGGGGGCTCGTCTAATGAAAAACTGTTTTTT.

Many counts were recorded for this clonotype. The chain's CDR3 is CASSLNLVGRGPHTIYF. CDR3 DNA: TGTGCCAGCAGTTTAAATCTGGTGGGCAGGGGTCCTCACACCATATATTTT. The chain recombines TRBV27 with TRBJ1-3; D perhaps matches TRBD1 (6 bases). Between the trimmed V and J ends, which lost 2 bases and 8 bases, there was a span of 22 bases. Germline V gene lookup returns CDR1 MNHEY and CDR2 SMNVEV (reference sequence). The CDR3 extends over 17 amino acids.

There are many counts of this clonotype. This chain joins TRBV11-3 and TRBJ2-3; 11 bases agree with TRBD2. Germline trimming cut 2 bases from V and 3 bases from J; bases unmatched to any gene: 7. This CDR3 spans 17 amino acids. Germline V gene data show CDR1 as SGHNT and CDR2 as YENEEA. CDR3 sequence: CASSLLAGGPSTDTQYF. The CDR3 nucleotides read TGTGCCAGCAGCTTATTAGCGGGAGGGCCGAGTACAGATACGCAGTATTTT.

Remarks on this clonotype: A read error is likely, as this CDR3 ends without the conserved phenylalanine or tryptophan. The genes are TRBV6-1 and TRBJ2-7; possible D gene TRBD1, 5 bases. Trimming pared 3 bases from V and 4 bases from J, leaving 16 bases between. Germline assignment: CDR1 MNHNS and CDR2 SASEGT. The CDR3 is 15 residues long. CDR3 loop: CASSDRSRVGYEQYL. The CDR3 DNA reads TGTGCCAGCAGTGACAGGTCCAGGGTGGGATACGAGCAGTACCTC.

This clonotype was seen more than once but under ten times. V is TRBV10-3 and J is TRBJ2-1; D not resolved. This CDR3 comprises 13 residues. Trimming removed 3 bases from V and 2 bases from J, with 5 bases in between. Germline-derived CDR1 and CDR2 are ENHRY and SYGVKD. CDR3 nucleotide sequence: TGTGCCATCAGTGACACGACCTACAATGAGCAGTTCTTC. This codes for CAISDTTYNEQFF.

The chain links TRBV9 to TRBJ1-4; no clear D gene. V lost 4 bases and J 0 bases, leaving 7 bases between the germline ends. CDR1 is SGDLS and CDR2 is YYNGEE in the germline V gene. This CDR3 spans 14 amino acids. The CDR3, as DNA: TGTGCCAGCAGCCCCAAAGCAACTAATGAAAAACTGTTTTTT. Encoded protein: CASSPKATNEKLFF.

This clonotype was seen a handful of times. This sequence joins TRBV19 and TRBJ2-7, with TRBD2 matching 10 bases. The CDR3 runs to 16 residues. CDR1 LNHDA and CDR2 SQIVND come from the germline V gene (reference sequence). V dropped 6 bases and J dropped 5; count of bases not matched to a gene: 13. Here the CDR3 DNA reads TGTGCCAGTAGCACACAAGACCGAGGACTAGCGGACGAGCAGTACTTC. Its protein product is CASSTQDRGLADEQYF.

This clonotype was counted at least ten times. CDR3: CASSADGATNEKLFF. The CDR3 nucleotides are TGTGCCAGCAGCGCCGACGGAGCAACTAATGAAAAACTGTTTTTT. V and J are TRBV9 and TRBJ1-4; D not resolved. The V and J ends lost 3 bases and 0 bases respectively, with 9 bases between them. The CDR3 is 15 residues long. Per the germline V gene, CDR1 is SGDLS and CDR2 is YYNGEE.

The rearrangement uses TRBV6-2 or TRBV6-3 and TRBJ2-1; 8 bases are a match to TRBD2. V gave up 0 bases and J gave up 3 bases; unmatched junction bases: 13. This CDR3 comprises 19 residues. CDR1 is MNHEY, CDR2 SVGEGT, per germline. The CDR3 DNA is TGTGCCAGCAGTTACTCGACTCCCGGCCTAGCGGGCGTCTACAATGAGCAGTTCTTC. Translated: CASSYSTPGLAGVYNEQFF.

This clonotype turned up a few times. The CDR3 loop is CASSEGGQYSKPIYF. The CDR3 nucleotides read TGTGCCAGCAGTGAGGGGGGACAGTACTCGAAACCCATATATTTT. The rearrangement links TRBV25-1 to TRBJ1-3; 7 nucleotides line up with TRBD1. V lost 3 bases to trimming and J lost 11 bases; unmatched junction nucleotides: 13. Germline CDR1 and CDR2: MGHDK and SYGVNS. This CDR3 is built from 15 residues. The complete variable domain, with remaining parts taken from reference TRBV25-1 and TRBJ1-3, reads EADIYQTPRYLVIGTGKKITLECSQTMGHDKMYWYQQDPGMELHLIHYSYGVNSTEKGDLSSESTVSRIRTEHFPLTLESARPSHTSQYLCASSEGGQYSKPIYFGEGSWLTVV.

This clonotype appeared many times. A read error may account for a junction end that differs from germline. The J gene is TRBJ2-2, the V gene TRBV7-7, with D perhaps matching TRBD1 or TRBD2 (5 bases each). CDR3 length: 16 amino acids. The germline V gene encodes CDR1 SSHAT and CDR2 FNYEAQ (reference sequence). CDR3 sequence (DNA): TGTGCTAGCAGCCCCTCCCGGGACGGGAACACCGGGGAGCTGTTTTTT. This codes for CASSPSRDGNTGELFF.

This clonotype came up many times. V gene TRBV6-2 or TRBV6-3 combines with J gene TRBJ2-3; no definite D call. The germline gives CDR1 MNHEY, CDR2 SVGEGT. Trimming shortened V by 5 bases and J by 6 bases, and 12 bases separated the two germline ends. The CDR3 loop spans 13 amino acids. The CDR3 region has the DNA TGTGCCAGCAGTGAATCGGCCGAGGATACGCAGTATTTT. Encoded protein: CASSESAEDTQYF.

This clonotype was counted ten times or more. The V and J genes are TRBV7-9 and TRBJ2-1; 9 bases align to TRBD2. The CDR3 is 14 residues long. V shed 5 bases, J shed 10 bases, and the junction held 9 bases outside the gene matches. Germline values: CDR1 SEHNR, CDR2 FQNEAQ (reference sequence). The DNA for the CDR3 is TGTGCCAGCAGCGGCGGGACTAGCAGGTTCGAGCAGTTCTTC. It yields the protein CASSGGTSRFEQFF. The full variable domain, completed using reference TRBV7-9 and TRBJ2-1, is DTGVSQNPRHKITKRGQNVTFRCDPISEHNRLYWYRQTLGQGPEFLTYFQNEAQLEKSRLLSDRFSAERPKGSFSTLEIQRTEQGDSAMYLCASSGGTSRFEQFFGPGTRLTVL.

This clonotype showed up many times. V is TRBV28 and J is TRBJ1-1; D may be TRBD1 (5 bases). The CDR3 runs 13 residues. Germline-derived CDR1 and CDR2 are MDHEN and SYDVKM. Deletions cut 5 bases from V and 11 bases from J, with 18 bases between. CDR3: CASSDFMPGGAFF. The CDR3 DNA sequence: TGTGCCAGCAGTGATTTCATGCCTGGGGGGGCTTTCTTT. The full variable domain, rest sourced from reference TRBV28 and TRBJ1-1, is DVKVTQSSRYLVKRTGEKVFLECVQDMDHENMFWYRQDPGLGLRLIYFSYDVKMKEKGDIPEGYSVSREKKERFSLILESASTNQTSMYLCASSDFMPGGAFFGQGTRLTVV.

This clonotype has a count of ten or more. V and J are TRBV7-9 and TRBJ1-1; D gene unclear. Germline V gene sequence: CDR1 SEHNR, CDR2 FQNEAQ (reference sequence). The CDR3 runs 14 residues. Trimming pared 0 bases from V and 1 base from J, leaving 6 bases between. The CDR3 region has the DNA TGTGCCAGCAGCTTAGCCTGGGAGAACACTGAAGCTTTCTTT. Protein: CASSLAWENTEAFF.

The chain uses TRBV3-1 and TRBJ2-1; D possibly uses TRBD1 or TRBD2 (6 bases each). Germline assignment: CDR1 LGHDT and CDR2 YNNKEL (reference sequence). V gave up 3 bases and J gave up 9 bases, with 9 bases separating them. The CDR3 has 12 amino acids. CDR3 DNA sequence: TGTGCCAGCAGCCATGAGGGGGGTGAGCAGTTCTTC. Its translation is CASSHEGGEQFF.

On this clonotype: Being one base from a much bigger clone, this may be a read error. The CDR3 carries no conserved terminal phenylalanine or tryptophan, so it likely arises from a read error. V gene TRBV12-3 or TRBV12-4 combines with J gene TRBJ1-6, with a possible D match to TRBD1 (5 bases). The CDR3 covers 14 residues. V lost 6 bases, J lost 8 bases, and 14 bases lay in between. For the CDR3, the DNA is TGTGCCAGCAGCCCAAGGGGCATGGATTCACCCCTCCACTCT. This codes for CASSPRGMDSPLHS.

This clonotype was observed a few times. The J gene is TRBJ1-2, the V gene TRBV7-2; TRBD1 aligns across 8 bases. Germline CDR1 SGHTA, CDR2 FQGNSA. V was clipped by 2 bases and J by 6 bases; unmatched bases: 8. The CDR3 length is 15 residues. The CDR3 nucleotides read TGTGCCAGCAGCTTAAAGGGGGCAGGGGGCCATGGCTACACCTTC. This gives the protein CASSLKGAGGHGYTF.

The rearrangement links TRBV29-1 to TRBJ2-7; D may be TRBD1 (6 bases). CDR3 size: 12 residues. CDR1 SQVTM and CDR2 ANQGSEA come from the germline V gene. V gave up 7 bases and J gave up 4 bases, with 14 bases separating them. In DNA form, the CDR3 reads TGCAGCGCCAGAAAACAGGGTTACGAGCAGTACTTC. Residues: CSARKQGYEQYF.

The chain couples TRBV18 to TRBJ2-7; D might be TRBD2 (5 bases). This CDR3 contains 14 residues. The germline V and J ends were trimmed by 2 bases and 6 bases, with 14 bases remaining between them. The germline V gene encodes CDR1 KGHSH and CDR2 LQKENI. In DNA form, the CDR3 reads TGTGCCAGCTCACCATTTGAGGGCGTGGGCGAGCAGTACTTC. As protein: CASSPFEGVGEQYF.

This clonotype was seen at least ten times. This CDR3 reads CASRPDRGREKLFF. The CDR3 DNA follows: TGTGCCAGCAGACCAGACAGGGGGCGTGAAAAACTGTTTTTT. The chain recombines TRBV2 with TRBJ1-4; TRBD1 matches 10 bases. Germline CDR1 reads SNHLY; CDR2 reads FYNNEI. The CDR3 has 14 residues. Trimming removed 6 bases from V and 7 bases from J; junction bases left unmatched: 5.

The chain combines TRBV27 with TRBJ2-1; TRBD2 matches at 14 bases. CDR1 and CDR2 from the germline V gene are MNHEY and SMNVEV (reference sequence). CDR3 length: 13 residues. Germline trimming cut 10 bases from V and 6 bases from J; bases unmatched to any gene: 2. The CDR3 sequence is CATGLAGGNEQFF. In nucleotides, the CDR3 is TGTGCCACAGGACTAGCGGGAGGCAATGAGCAGTTCTTC.

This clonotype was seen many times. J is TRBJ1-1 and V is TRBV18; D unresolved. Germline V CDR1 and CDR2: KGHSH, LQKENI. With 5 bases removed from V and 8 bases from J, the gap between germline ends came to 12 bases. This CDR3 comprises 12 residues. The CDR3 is CASSRRSLEAFF. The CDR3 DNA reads TGTGCCAGCTCAAGGAGGTCACTCGAAGCTTTCTTT.

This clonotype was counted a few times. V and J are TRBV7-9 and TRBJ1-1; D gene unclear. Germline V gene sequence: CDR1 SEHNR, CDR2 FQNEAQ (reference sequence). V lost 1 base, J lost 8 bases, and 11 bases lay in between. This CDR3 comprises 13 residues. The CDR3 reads CASSLERLREAFF. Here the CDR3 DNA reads TGTGCCAGCAGCTTAGAGAGGCTTAGGGAAGCTTTCTTT.

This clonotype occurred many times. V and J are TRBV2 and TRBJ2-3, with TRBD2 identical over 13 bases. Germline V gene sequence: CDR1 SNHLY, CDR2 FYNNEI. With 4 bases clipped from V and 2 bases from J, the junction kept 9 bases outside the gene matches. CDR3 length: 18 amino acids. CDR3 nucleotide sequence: TGTGCCAGCAGTGTACTAGCGGGAGGGCAATGGGACACAGATACGCAGTATTTT. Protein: CASSVLAGGQWDTDTQYF.

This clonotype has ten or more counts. The CDR3, as DNA: TGTGCCAGCAGACATGGACAGATGAACACTGAAGCTTTCTTT. Amino acids: CASRHGQMNTEAFF. The chain couples TRBV28 to TRBJ1-1; weak D call: TRBD1 (6 bases). Trimming removed 6 bases from V and 0 bases from J, with 11 bases in between. CDR1 is MDHEN, CDR2 SYDVKM, per germline. This CDR3 has 14 amino acids. Full variable domain (missing parts from reference TRBV28 and TRBJ1-1): DVKVTQSSRYLVKRTGEKVFLECVQDMDHENMFWYRQDPGLGLRLIYFSYDVKMKEKGDIPEGYSVSREKKERFSLILESASTNQTSMYLCASRHGQMNTEAFFGQGTRLTVV.

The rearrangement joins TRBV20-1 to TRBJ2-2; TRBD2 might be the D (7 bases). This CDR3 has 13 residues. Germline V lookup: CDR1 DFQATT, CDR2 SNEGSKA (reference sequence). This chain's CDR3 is CSAGDYTTGELFF. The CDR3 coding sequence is TGCAGCGCAGGGGACTATACCACCGGGGAGCTGTTTTTT.

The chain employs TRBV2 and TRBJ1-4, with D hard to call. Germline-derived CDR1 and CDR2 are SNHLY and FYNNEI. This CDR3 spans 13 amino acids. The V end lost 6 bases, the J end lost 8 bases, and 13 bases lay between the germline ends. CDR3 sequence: CASRMGAWEKLFF. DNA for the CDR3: TGTGCCAGCAGGATGGGAGCTTGGGAAAAACTGTTTTTT.

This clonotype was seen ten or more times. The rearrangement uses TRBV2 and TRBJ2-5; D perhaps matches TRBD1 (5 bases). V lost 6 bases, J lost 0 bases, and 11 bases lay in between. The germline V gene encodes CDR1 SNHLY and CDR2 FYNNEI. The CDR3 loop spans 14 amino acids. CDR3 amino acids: CASSQDRNQETQYF. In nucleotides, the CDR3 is TGTGCCAGCAGCCAAGACAGAAACCAAGAGACCCAGTACTTC.

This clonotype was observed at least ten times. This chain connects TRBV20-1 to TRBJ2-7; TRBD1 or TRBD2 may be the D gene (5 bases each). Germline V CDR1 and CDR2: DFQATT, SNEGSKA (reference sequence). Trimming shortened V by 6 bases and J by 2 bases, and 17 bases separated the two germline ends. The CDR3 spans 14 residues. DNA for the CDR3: TGCAGTGCCGGATCAACCGGGACCGCCTACGAGCAGTACTTC. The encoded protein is CSAGSTGTAYEQYF.

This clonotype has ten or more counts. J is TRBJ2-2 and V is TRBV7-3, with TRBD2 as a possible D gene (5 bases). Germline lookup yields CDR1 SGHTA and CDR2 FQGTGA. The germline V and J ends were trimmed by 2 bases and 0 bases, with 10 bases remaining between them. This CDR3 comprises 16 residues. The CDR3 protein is CASSLLGIANTGELFF. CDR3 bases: TGTGCCAGCAGCTTACTCGGGATCGCGAACACCGGGGAGCTGTTTTTT.

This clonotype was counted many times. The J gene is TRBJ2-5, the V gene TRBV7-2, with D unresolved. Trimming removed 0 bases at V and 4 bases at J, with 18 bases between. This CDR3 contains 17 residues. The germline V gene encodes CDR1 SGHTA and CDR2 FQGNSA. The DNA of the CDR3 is TGTGCCAGCAGCTTAGCGGGCGGCGCCACGAGCATAGAGACCCAGTACTTC. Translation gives CASSLAGGATSIETQYF.